The 20 T cell receptor beta chains given below trace back to one sample, sequenced in a study of cytomegalovirus exposure and HLA in healthy donors. Vbeta (60) and Jbeta (13) primers were used in the PCR. TCRdb's table, derived via immunoSEQ multiplex PCR, lists solely in-frame clones and lacks some. The sample lists some 180,000 clones, roughly 87% occurring once. Specimen: PBMCs. These TCRs come from a girl in the first two years of life in good health and CMV-seronegative.

This clone was observed a few times. The chain uses TRBV15 and TRBJ1-1, with 7 nucleotides matching TRBD1. Trimming cost V 0 bases and J 3 bases; bases outside gene matches: 7. This CDR3 is built from 16 residues. From germline, CDR1 is LNHNV and CDR2 YYDKDF (reference sequence). CDR3 amino acids: CATSREMGQRDTEAFF. The CDR3 nucleotides read TGTGCCACCAGCAGAGAAATGGGACAGCGAGACACTGAAGCTTTCTTT. The full variable domain, completed using reference TRBV15 and TRBJ1-1, is DAMVIQNPRYQVTQFGKPVTLSCSQTLNHNVMYWYQQKSSQAPKLLFHYYDKDFNNEADTPDNFQSRRPNTSFCFLDIRSPGLGDTAMYLCATSREMGQRDTEAFFGQGTRLTVV.

The rearrangement joins TRBV2 to TRBJ2-7; TRBD2 agrees at 11 bases. Germline-derived CDR1 and CDR2 are SNHLY and FYNNEI. V shed 4 bases, J shed 2 bases, and the junction held 1 base outside the gene matches. The CDR3 sequence is 14 residues long. CDR3 DNA: TGTGCCAGCAGTGGACTAGCGGGAACCTACGAGCAGTACTTC. It yields the protein CASSGLAGTYEQYF.

This rearrangement joins TRBV7-2 to TRBJ1-1, with D possibly matching TRBD1 (5 bases). Germline CDR1 and CDR2: SGHTA and FQGNSA. This CDR3 has 12 amino acids. V was trimmed by 5 bases and J by 7 bases, leaving 11 bases between them. The CDR3, as DNA: TGTGCCAGCAGCATAAACAGGTTTGAAGCTTTCTTT. Residues: CASSINRFEAFF.

This sequence joins TRBV6-6 and TRBJ2-1; D unclear. V lost 2 bases, J lost 6 bases, and 17 bases lay in between. The germline CDR1 and CDR2 sequences are MNHNY and SVGAGI (reference sequence). The CDR3 has 16 residues. Written as DNA, the CDR3 is TGTGCCAGCAGTTACCCCCCTCGAGAGTTTAGCAATGAGCAGTTCTTC. It yields the protein CASSYPPREFSNEQFF.

This clone was seen a handful of times. The J gene is TRBJ1-4, the V gene TRBV20-1; no reliable D call. Deletions cut 3 bases from V and 8 bases from J, with 7 bases between. The germline V gene has CDR1 DFQATT and CDR2 SNEGSKA (reference sequence). The CDR3 has 11 residues. CDR3 loop: CSASLREKLFF. CDR3 nucleotide sequence: TGCAGTGCTAGCCTTCGGGAAAAACTGTTTTTT.

A remark on this clone: Relative to the germline gene, one junction end is altered; a read error may explain this. V gene TRBV11-2 combines with J gene TRBJ1-4; no reliable D call. CDR3 size: 13 residues. CDR1 and CDR2 from the germline V gene are SGHAT and FQNNGV. Here the CDR3 DNA reads TGTGCCAGCAGCCTAGACGGACTGGGAAAACTGTTTTTT. Its translation is CASSLDGLGKLFF.

The chain carries TRBV29-1 and TRBJ1-1, with a tentative D call TRBD1 (6 bases). Trimming pared 6 bases from V and 3 bases from J, leaving 17 bases between. The V gene's germline CDR1 is SQVTM and CDR2 ANQGSEA. The CDR3 totals 14 residues. CDR3: CSVEGGLGDTEAFF. CDR3 nucleotides: TGCAGCGTGGAGGGGGGGCTGGGCGACACTGAAGCTTTCTTT.

The V call is TRBV11-2, the J call TRBJ2-7, with D perhaps TRBD1 (5 bases). Germline assignment: CDR1 SGHAT and CDR2 FQNNGV. This CDR3 has 15 amino acids. Trimming shortened V by 7 bases and J by 4 bases, and 20 bases separated the two germline ends. The CDR3 nucleotides are TGTGCCAGCAAGCTTAGATCGCTGGCAGGGTACGAGCAGTACTTC. Residues: CASKLRSLAGYEQYF. The full variable domain, in which reference TRBV11-2 and TRBJ2-7 provide the parts outside the CDR3, is EAGVAQSPRYKIIEKRQSVAFWCNPISGHATLYWYQQILGQGPKLLIQFQNNGVVDDSQLPKDRFSAERLKGVDSTLKIQPAKLEDSAVYLCASKLRSLAGYEQYFGPGTRLTVT.

The table lists this clone with a count of one. CDR3 amino acids: CASSFSWTGGGTEAFF. The DNA of the CDR3 is TGTGCCAGCAGTTTCTCTTGGACAGGGGGCGGCACTGAAGCTTTCTTT. This chain links TRBV6-6 with TRBJ1-1, with TRBD1 identical over 11 bases. CDR3 length: 16 residues. CDR1 is MNHNY, CDR2 SVGAGI, per germline (reference sequence). J was trimmed by 4 bases and V by 4 bases; bases with no gene match: 8.

This rearrangement joins TRBV27 to TRBJ2-1, with TRBD2 identical over 14 bases. V lost 6 bases to trimming and J lost 8 bases; unmatched junction nucleotides: 3. Germline CDR1 is MNHEY and CDR2 is SMNVEV (reference sequence). The CDR3 extends over 14 amino acids. The CDR3 loop is CASRTGLAGDEQFF. The CDR3 DNA is TGTGCCAGCAGAACGGGACTAGCGGGAGATGAGCAGTTCTTC.

The chain couples TRBV30 to TRBJ2-3; 9 bases agree with TRBD2. Germline V gene data show CDR1 as GTSNPN and CDR2 as SVGIG (reference sequence). Losses at the gene ends were 3 bases for V and 2 bases for J; bases not matched to a gene: 6. The CDR3 totals 15 residues. The CDR3 spells CAWSGREGFTDTQYF. As DNA, the CDR3 is TGTGCCTGGAGCGGGCGGGAGGGCTTCACAGATACGCAGTATTTT. Full variable domain (remainder filled in from reference TRBV30 and TRBJ2-3): SQTIHQWPATLVQPVGSPLSLECTVEGTSNPNLYWYRQAAGRGLQLLFYSVGIGQISSEVPQNLSASRPQDRQFILSSKKLLLSDSGFYLCAWSGREGFTDTQYFGPGTRLTVL.

The DNA for the CDR3 is TGCGCCAGCAGCCAAGATCGGGAGACAGGGGACGATTTGTTAAGCCAAGAGACCCAGTACTTC. It specifies CASSQDRETGDDLLSQETQYF. V gene TRBV4-1 combines with J gene TRBJ2-5; the match to TRBD1 covers 8 bases. V shed 0 bases, J shed 1 base, and the junction held 19 bases outside the gene matches. Germline lookup yields CDR1 MGHRA and CDR2 YSYEKL. This CDR3 is built from 21 residues.

The chain carries TRBV7-9 and TRBJ1-2; 10 nucleotides line up with TRBD1. The J segment lost 3 bases and the V segment lost 4 bases, leaving 8 bases of the junction unmatched. The germline gives CDR1 SEHNR, CDR2 FQNEAQ (reference sequence). The CDR3 sequence is 16 residues long. The CDR3 here is CASSYPRDRGDYGYTF. The DNA for the CDR3 is TGTGCCAGCAGCTACCCACGGGACAGGGGAGACTATGGCTACACCTTC.

This rearrangement joins TRBV7-2 to TRBJ1-2; 11 bases are shared with TRBD1. The J segment lost 6 bases and the V segment lost 3 bases, leaving 3 bases of the junction unmatched. The CDR3 is made up of 14 amino acids. Per the germline V gene, CDR1 is SGHTA and CDR2 is FQGNSA. CDR3 coding DNA: TGTGCCAGCAGCTTTGGACAGGGGGCGCATGGCTACACCTTC. It encodes CASSFGQGAHGYTF.

The chain couples TRBV7-9 to TRBJ2-4, with 8 bases aligning to TRBD1. CDR3 length: 14 residues. V was clipped by 5 bases and J by 8 bases; unmatched bases: 8. Germline V CDR1 and CDR2: SEHNR, FQNEAQ (reference sequence). The DNA of the CDR3 is TGTGCCAGCAGCGACTCGGGACAGGCGGACATTCAGTACTTC. It is translated as CASSDSGQADIQYF. Drawing the rest from reference TRBV7-9 and TRBJ2-4, the complete variable domain is DTGVSQNPRHKITKRGQNVTFRCDPISEHNRLYWYRQTLGQGPEFLTYFQNEAQLEKSRLLSDRFSAERPKGSFSTLEIQRTEQGDSAMYLCASSDSGQADIQYFGAGTRLSVL.

The chain carries TRBV21-1 and TRBJ1-4; whether TRBD1, the table's D call, matches the DNA was not checked. TRBV21-1 is an annotated pseudogene. This CDR3 has 12 amino acids. The CDR3 DNA reads as TGTGCCAGTTCAGGACATAATGAAAAACTGTTTTTT. Translation: CASSGHNEKLFF.

The CDR3 loop is CASSVASGIYTDTQYF. CDR3 nucleotide sequence: TGTGCCAGCAGCGTAGCGAGCGGGATTTACACAGATACGCAGTATTTT. The chain recombines TRBV9 with TRBJ2-3, with 7 bases fitting TRBD2. The ends lost 0 bases at V and 2 bases at J; junction bases unmatched: 6. CDR1 is SGDLS and CDR2 is YYNGEE in the germline V gene. This CDR3 has 16 amino acids.

The CDR3 region is CASSLGGRERAYEQYF. The CDR3 region has the DNA TGTGCCAGCAGCTTAGGAGGACGGGAGAGGGCCTACGAGCAGTACTTC. This chain uses TRBV7-2 with TRBJ2-7; tentatively, D is TRBD2 (6 bases). This CDR3 is 16 amino acids long. Trimming removed 1 base from V and 2 bases from J, with 15 bases in between. Germline V CDR1 and CDR2: SGHTA, FQGNSA.

This clone has just a few counts. This chain connects TRBV19 to TRBJ2-1; possibly TRBD1 for D (5 bases). The CDR3 covers 15 residues. V lost 5 bases, J lost 0 bases, and 11 bases lay in between. Per the germline V gene, CDR1 is LNHDA and CDR2 is SQIVND (reference sequence). In DNA, the CDR3 is TGTGCCAGTAGTGAGACAGTGAGCTCCTACAATGAGCAGTTCTTC. Amino acid sequence: CASSETVSSYNEQFF.

J is TRBJ1-1 and V is TRBV27, with TRBD1 matching over 9 bases. With 5 bases clipped from V and 1 base from J, the junction kept 8 bases outside the gene matches. Germline V gene lookup returns CDR1 MNHEY and CDR2 SMNVEV (reference sequence). The CDR3 totals 16 residues. CDR3: CASSLRQGGRNTEAFF. The CDR3 coding sequence is TGTGCCAGCAGTCTCCGACAGGGGGGTCGGAACACTGAAGCTTTCTTT.